What follows are 9 T cell receptor beta chains derived from one specimen sequenced in a study of cytomegalovirus exposure and HLA in healthy donors. Amplification used 60 Vbeta primers and 13 Jbeta primers. Method: immunoSEQ multiplex PCR; TCRdb's copy keeps in-frame clones and lacks some. The table has approximately 160,000 clones, more than 60% seen once. What was sequenced was PBMCs. Every receptor here comes from a male donor in good health and CMV-seronegative.

The chain has TRBV9 and TRBJ1-1; TRBD1 aligns across 8 bases. The CDR3 runs 15 residues. Germline lookup yields CDR1 SGDLS and CDR2 YYNGEE. The J segment lost 3 bases and the V segment lost 0 bases, leaving 4 bases of the junction unmatched. CDR3 sequence: CASSVETGAYTEAFF. The CDR3 nucleotides read TGTGCCAGCAGCGTAGAGACAGGGGCGTACACTGAAGCTTTCTTT. The full variable domain, in which reference TRBV9 and TRBJ1-1 provide the parts outside the CDR3, is DSGVTQTPKHLITATGQRVTLRCSPRSGDLSVYWYQQSLDQGLQFLIQYYNGEERAKGNILERFSAQQFPDLHSELNLSSLELGDSALYFCASSVETGAYTEAFFGQGTRLTVV.

Regarding this clone: Other DNA variants within this sample encode the same CDR3. This chain connects TRBV19 to TRBJ1-1; D call uncertain. The V and J ends lost 1 base and 2 bases respectively, with 5 bases between them. CDR3 length equals 13 residues. The germline V gene encodes CDR1 LNHDA and CDR2 SQIVND (reference sequence). CDR3 DNA sequence: TGTGCCAGTAGTATAGGTCAAAACACTGAAGCTTTCTTT. Translation: CASSIGQNTEAFF.

The chain uses TRBV10-3 and TRBJ2-3; 7 positions agree with TRBD1. Looked up from germline, CDR1 is ENHRY and CDR2 is SYGVKD. The junction had 8 bases not matched to a gene; V was cut back by 2 bases and J by 3 bases. This CDR3 is 16 amino acids long. CDR3 nucleotide sequence: TGTGCCATCAGTGAGCCACAGTTACAGGGGACAGATACGCAGTATTTT. This translates into CAISEPQLQGTDTQYF.

V usage is TRBV7-9 and J usage is TRBJ2-2, with D perhaps matching TRBD1 (6 bases). V gave up 3 bases and J gave up 6 bases, with 11 bases separating them. Germline values: CDR1 SEHNR, CDR2 FQNEAQ (reference sequence). The CDR3 totals 14 residues. Here the CDR3 DNA reads TGTGCCAGCAGCTTTCAGGGGTACTCCGGGGAGCTGTTTTTT. It is translated as CASSFQGYSGELFF.

This chain links TRBV6-5 with TRBJ2-7, with D perhaps matching TRBD1 (6 bases). The CDR3 is 14 residues long. The V gene's germline CDR1 is MNHEY and CDR2 SVGAGI. With 6 bases removed from V and 3 bases from J, the gap between germline ends came to 15 bases. CDR3 protein: CASSYRDTNYEQYF. The CDR3, as DNA: TGTGCCAGCAGCTACAGGGACACAAACTACGAGCAGTACTTC.

The chain links TRBV6-5 to TRBJ2-2; weak D call: TRBD2 (6 bases). This CDR3 has 15 amino acids. V dropped 8 bases and J dropped 3 bases, with 16 bases sitting between them. Looked up from germline, CDR1 is MNHEY and CDR2 is SVGAGI. CDR3: CASGGRRGYTGELFF. The CDR3, as DNA: TGTGCCAGCGGGGGTAGGAGGGGTTACACCGGGGAGCTGTTTTTT.

About this clone: Other DNA sequences in the sample encode the same CDR3. The chain couples TRBV5-8 to TRBJ2-7; no reliable D call. The CDR3 contains 13 residues. V was trimmed by 0 bases and J by 2 bases, leaving 6 bases between them. CDR1 is SGHTS, CDR2 YDEGEE, per germline. CDR3: CASSLDTAYEQYF. CDR3 sequence (DNA): TGTGCCAGCAGCTTGGACACAGCCTACGAGCAGTACTTC.

This clone appeared once. V and J are TRBV4-2 and TRBJ2-5; perhaps TRBD2 as D (5 bases). The assigned J gene may be wrong: the sequence end matches TRBJ2-7 better. This CDR3 contains 13 residues. Germline lookup yields CDR1 LGHNA and CDR2 YNFKEQ. CDR3 coding DNA: TGTGCCAGCAGCCCACCCTGGAGGAGCGAGCAGTACTTC. This sequence encodes CASSPPWRSEQYF.

The chain employs TRBV19 and TRBJ1-5, with D unclear. Trimming took 0 bases from V and 9 from J, leaving 6 bases between them. The CDR3 has 12 amino acids. Looked up from germline, CDR1 is LNHDA and CDR2 is SQIVND (reference sequence). CDR3 DNA sequence: TGTGCCAGTAGTATAGATGGGCGGCCCCAGCATTTT. Residues: CASSIDGRPQHF. The full variable domain, rest sourced from reference TRBV19 and TRBJ1-5, is DGGITQSPKYLFRKEGQNVTLSCEQNLNHDAMYWYRQDPGQGLRLIYYSQIVNDFQKGDIAEGYSVSREKKESFPLTVTSAQKNPTAFYLCASSIDGRPQHFGDGTRLSIL.